This T cell receptor (beta chain) was recorded in a study of T-cell memory formation after mild COVID-19. For the study at large: Clusters of TCRs were largely donor specific. General study findings and limits: CD4+ bias marked clones expanding day 15 to 37, unlike balanced contracting clones. Contracting CD4+ clones were located mainly in CM and EM, and CD8+ clones in EMRA.

5'RACE with constant-segment primers built TCRalpha and TCRbeta cDNA libraries with UMIs. A single record per CDR3 protein comes from TCRdb applying MiXCR to the 5' RACE reads. The sample carries a few hundred thousand distinct CDR3 sequences, less than 25% recorded once. The V end was cut by 10 bases, the J end by 0 bases, with 14 bases between. The CDR3 loop spans 14 amino acids. Germline assignment: CDR1 LNHNV and CDR2 YYDKDF (reference sequence). Worth noting for this clonotype: The antigen is unknown.

The chain recombines TRBV15 with TRBJ2-3; D ambiguous. The sequencing sample was made of PBMCs or a T cell subset sorted from them (not recorded which). This clonotype originated in an adult woman who had mild COVID-19 (a few samples of this study predate the infection). Cell type and time point are not known. CDR3 sequence reads: CAIGRSRSTDTQYF. CDR3 coding DNA: TGTGCCATCGGACGGTCCCGAAGCACAGATACGCAGTATTTT. Full variable domain (remainder filled in from reference TRBV15 and TRBJ2-3): DAMVIQNPRYQVTQFGKPVTLSCSQTLNHNVMYWYQQKSSQAPKLLFHYYDKDFNNEADTPDNFQSRRPNTSFCFLDIRSPGLGDTAMYLCAIGRSRSTDTQYFGPGTRLTVL.